This T cell receptor (beta chain) was captured in a study of blood T cell repertoires in COVID-19. This clone was recorded many times. Germline V gene data show CDR1 as SGHKS and CDR2 as YYEKEE (reference sequence). This CDR3 is 14 amino acids long. V lost 0 bases and J lost 5, with 8 bases in between. Using immunoSEQ multiplex PCR, the repertoire was profiled, and TCRdb retains in-frame clones only, with some absent. The data hold some 240,000 clones, with more than 75% observed a single time. The receptor was derived from a woman aged 60-70 years with active or convalescent COVID-19. V is TRBV5-5 and J is TRBJ1-4, with TRBD1 as a possible D gene (5 bases). The sequenced sample consisted of peripheral blood. CDR3 bases: TGTGCCAGCAGCTTGGGACAGCTCAATGAAAAACTGTTTTTT. Protein: CASSLGQLNEKLFF.